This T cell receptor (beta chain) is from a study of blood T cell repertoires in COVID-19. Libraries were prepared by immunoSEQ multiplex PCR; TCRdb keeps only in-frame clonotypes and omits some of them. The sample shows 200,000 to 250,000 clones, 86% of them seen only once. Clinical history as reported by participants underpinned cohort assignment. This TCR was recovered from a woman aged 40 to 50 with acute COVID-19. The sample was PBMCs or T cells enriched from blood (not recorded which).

The CDR3 protein is CASSSRGRGGSTDTQYF. The CDR3 DNA reads as TGTGCCAGCAGCTCCCGAGGGCGGGGGGGCAGCACAGATACGCAGTATTTT. This chain joins TRBV7-3 and TRBJ2-3; 9 positions match TRBD2. This CDR3 is built from 17 residues. Germline CDR1 reads SGHTA; CDR2 reads FQGTGA. V was clipped by 4 bases and J by 0 bases; unmatched bases: 8.